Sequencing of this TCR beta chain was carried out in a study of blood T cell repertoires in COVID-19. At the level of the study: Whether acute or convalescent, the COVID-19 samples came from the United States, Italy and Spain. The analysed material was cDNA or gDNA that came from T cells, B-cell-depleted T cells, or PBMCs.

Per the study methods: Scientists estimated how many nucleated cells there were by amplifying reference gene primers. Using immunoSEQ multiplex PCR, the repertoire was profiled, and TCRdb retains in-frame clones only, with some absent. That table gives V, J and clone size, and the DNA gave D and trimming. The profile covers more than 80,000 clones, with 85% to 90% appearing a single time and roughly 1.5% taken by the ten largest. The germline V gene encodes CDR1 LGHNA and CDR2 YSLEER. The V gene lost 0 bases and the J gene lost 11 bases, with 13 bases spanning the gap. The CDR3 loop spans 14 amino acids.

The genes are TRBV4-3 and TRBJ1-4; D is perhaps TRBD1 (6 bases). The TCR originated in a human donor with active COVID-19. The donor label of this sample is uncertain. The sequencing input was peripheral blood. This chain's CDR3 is CASSQDRGQGKLFF. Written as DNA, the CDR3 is TGCGCCAGCAGCCAAGACCGGGGACAAGGGAAACTGTTTTTT.